This TCR beta chain stems from a study of blood T cell repertoires in COVID-19. Sequencing was performed with immunoSEQ multiplex PCR; in TCRdb, only in-frame clones are kept and a portion is missing. The table lists some 290,000 clones, about nine tenths of them singletons. Sequencing was performed on peripheral blood. The clonotype was recovered from a woman aged 25 to 45 with COVID-19, enrolled during active disease.

CDR3 coding DNA: TGTGCCACCAGTGCTGCGCGGGAGTATGCAGATACGCAGTATTTT. This sequence encodes CATSAAREYADTQYF. The V call is TRBV24-1, the J call TRBJ2-3; 7 bases align to TRBD2. This CDR3 spans 15 amino acids. Germline CDR1 KGHDR, CDR2 SFDVKD. With 5 bases clipped from V and 4 bases from J, the junction kept 8 bases outside the gene matches.